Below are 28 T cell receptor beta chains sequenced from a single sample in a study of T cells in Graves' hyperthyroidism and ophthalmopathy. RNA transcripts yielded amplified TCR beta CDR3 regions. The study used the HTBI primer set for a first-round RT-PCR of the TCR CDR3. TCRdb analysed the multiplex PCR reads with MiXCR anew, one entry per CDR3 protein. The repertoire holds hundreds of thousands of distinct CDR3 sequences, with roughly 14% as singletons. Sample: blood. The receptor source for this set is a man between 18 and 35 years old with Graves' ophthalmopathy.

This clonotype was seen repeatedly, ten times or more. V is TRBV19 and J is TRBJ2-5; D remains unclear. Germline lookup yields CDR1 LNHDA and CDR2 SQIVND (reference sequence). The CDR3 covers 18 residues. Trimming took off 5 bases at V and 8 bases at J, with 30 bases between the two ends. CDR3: CASSPRRALDGIPGTQYF. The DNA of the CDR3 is TGTGCCAGTAGTCCCCGCCGGGCCCTTGACGGCATCCCAGGTACCCAGTACTTC.

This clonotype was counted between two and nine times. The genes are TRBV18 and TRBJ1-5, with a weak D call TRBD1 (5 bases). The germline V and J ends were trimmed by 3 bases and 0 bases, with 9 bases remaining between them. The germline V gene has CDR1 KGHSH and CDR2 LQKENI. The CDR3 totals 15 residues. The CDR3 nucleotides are TGTGCCAGCTCACCGTTGGGGGATAGCAATCAGCCCCAGCATTTT. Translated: CASSPLGDSNQPQHF. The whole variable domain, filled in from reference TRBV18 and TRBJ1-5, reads NAGVMQNPRHLVRRRGQEARLRCSPMKGHSHVYWYRQLPEEGLKFMVYLQKENIIDESGMPKERFSAEFPKEGPSILRIQQVVRGDSAAYFCASSPLGDSNQPQHFGDGTRLSIL.

The CDR3 sequence: CASSGRDRTYEQYF. The CDR3 coding sequence is TGTGCCAGTAGTGGCCGGGACAGAACCTACGAGCAGTACTTC. The rearrangement joins TRBV19 to TRBJ2-7; 7 bases line up with TRBD1. The CDR3 contains 14 residues. Germline CDR1 reads LNHDA; CDR2 reads SQIVND (reference sequence). Trimming took 5 bases from V and 2 from J; bases not matched to a gene: 6.

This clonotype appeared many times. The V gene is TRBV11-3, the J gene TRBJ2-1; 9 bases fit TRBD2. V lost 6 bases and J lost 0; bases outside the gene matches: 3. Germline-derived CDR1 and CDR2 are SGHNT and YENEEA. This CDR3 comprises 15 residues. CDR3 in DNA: TGTGCCAGCAGTTTTAGCGGGAGCTCCTACAATGAGCAGTTCTTC. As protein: CASSFSGSSYNEQFF.

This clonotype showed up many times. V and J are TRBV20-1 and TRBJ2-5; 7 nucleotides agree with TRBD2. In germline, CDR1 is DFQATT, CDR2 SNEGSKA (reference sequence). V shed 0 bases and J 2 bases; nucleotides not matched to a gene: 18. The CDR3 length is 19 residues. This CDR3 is CSARDRGVGGGRWQETQYF. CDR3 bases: TGCAGTGCTAGAGATCGGGGGGTGGGAGGTGGGAGGTGGCAAGAGACCCAGTACTTC.

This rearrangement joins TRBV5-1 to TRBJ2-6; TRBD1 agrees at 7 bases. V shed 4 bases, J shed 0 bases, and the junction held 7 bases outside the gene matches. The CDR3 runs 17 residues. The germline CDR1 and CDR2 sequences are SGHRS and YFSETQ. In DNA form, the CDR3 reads TGCGCCAGCAGCCGAGGGACAGCACCCTCTGGGGCCAACGTCCTGACTTTC. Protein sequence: CASSRGTAPSGANVLTF.

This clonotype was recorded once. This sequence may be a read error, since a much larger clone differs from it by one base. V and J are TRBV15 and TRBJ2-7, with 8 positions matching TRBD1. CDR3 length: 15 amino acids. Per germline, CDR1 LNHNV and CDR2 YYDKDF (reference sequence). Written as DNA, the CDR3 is TGTGCCACCAGCAGAGCGTCAGGGGGCCTTGGCGAGCAGCACTTC. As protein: CATSRASGGLGEQHF. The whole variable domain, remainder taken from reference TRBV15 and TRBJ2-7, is DAMVIQNPRYQVTQFGKPVTLSCSQTLNHNVMYWYQQKSSQAPKLLFHYYDKDFNNEADTPDNFQSRRPNTSFCFLDIRSPGLGDTAMYLCATSRASGGLGEQHFGPGTRLTVT.

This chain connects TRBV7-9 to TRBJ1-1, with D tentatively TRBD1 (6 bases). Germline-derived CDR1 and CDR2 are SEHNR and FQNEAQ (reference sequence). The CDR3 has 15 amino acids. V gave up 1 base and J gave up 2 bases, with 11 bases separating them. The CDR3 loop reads CASSLGGGPNTEAFF. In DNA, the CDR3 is TGTGCCAGCAGCTTAGGAGGGGGACCAAACACTGAAGCTTTCTTT.

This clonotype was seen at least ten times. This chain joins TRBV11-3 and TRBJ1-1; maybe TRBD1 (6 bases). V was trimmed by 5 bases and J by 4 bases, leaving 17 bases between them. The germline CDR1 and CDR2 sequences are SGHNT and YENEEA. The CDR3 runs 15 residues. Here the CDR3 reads CASSTRQGLGTEAFF. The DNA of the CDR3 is TGTGCCAGCAGCACGCGGCAGGGGCTGGGCACTGAAGCTTTCTTT.

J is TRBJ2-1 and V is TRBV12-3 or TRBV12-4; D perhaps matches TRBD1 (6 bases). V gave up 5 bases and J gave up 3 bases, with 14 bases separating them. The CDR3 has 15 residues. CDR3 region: CASSLTGSLYNEQFF. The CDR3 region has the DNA TGTGCCAGCAGTCTAACAGGGAGTCTCTACAATGAGCAGTTCTTC.

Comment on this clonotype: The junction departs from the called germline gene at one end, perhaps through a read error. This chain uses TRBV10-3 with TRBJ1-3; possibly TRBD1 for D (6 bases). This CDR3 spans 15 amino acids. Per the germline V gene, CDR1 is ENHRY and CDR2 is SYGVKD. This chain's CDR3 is CAISDQDSSGNTMYF. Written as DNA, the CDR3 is TGTGCCATCAGTGACCAGGACAGCTCTGGAAACACCATGTATTTT.

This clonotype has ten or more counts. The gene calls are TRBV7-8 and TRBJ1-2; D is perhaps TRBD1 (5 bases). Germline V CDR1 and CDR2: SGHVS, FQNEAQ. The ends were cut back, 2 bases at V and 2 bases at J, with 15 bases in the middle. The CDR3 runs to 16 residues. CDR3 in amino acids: CASSLRDRYQNYGYTF. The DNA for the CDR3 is TGTGCCAGCAGCTTACGCGACAGATACCAAAACTATGGCTACACCTTC.

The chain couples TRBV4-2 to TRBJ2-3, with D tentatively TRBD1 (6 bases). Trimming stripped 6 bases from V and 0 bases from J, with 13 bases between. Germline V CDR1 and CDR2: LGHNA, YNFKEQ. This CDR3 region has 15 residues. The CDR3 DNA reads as TGTGCCAGCAGTCCTTGGACAGCTAGCACAGATACGCAGTATTTT. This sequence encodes CASSPWTASTDTQYF.

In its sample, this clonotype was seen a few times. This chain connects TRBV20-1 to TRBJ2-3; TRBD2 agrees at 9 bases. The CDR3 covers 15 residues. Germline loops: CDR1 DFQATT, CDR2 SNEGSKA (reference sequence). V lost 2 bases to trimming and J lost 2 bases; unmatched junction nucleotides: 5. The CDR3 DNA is TGCAGTGCTAGATCCGGGACTAGCTTCACAGATACGCAGTATTTT. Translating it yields CSARSGTSFTDTQYF.

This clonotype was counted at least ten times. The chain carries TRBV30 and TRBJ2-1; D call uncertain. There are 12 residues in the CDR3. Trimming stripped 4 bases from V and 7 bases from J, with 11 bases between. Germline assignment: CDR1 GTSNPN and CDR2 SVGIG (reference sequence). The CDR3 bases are TGTGCCTGGAACCCGGTGGCGAATGAGCAGTTCTTC. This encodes CAWNPVANEQFF.

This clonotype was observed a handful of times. CDR3 bases: TGTGCCAGTGGTCCGGCGGAATATGGCTACACCTTC. As protein: CASGPAEYGYTF. V usage is TRBV19 and J usage is TRBJ1-2; D gene unclear. CDR3 length: 12 amino acids. CDR1 is LNHDA and CDR2 is SQIVND in the germline V gene (reference sequence). V lost 8 bases and J lost 5, with 12 bases in between.

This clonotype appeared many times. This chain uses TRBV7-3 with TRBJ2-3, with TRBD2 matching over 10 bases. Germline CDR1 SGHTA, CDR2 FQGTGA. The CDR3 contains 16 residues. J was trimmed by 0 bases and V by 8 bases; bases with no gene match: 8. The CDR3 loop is CASSKGTSASTDTQYF. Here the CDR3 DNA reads TGTGCCAGCTCAAAGGGGACTAGCGCTAGCACAGATACGCAGTATTTT.

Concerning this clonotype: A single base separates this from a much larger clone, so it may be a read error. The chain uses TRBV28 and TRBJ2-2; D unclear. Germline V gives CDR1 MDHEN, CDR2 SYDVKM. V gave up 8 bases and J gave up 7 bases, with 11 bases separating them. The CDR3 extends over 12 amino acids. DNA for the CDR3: TGTGCCAGCCGGGCTGGGGACGGGGAGCTGTTTTTT. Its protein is CASRAGDGELFF.

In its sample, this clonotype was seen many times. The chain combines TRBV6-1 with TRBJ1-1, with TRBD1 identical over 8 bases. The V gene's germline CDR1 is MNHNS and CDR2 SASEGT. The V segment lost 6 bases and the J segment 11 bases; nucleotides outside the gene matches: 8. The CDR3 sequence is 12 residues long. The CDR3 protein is CASSFTGQGAFF. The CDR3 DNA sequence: TGTGCCAGCAGCTTTACTGGACAGGGTGCTTTCTTT.

CDR3 sequence reads: CASSPASNYGYTF. The DNA of the CDR3 is TGTGCCAGCAGCCCCGCATCTAACTATGGCTACACCTTC. The rearrangement links TRBV14 to TRBJ1-2, with D hard to call. CDR1 and CDR2 from the germline V gene are SGHDN and FVKESK. This CDR3 is 13 amino acids long. V lost 4 bases and J lost 0, with 6 bases in between.

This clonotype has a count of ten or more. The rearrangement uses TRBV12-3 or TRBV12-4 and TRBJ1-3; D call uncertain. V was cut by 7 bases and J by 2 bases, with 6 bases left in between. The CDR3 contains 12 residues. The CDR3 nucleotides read TGTGCCAGCATACGGGCTGGAAACACCATATATTTT. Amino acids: CASIRAGNTIYF.

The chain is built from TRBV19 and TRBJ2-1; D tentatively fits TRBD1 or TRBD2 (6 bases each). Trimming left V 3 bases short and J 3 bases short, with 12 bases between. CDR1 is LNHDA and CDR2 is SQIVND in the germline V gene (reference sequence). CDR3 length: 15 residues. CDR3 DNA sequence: TGTGCCAGTAGTATCGAAGGGGGGTACTACAATGAGCAGTTCTTC. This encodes CASSIEGGYYNEQFF.

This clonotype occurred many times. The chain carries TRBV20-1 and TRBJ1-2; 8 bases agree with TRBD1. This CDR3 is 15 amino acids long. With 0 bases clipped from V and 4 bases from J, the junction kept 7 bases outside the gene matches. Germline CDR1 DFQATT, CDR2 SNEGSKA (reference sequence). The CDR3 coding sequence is TGCAGTGCTAGAGACCCGGGACAGGCGTCCTATGGCTACACCTTC. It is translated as CSARDPGQASYGYTF.

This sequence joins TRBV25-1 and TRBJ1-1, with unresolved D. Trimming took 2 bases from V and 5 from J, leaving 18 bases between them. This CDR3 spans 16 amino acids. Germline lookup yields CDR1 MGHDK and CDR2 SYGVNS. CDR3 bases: TGTGCCAGCAGTGAAGCCCGTGGGTGGAGCGAAACTGAAGCTTTCTTT. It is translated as CASSEARGWSETEAFF.

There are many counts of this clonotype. The CDR3 DNA follows: TGTGCCAGCAGTTTGGGCGGTTGGGGCTATGGCTACACCTTC. Encoded protein: CASSLGGWGYGYTF. The chain has TRBV28 and TRBJ1-2, with D unresolved. Germline lookup yields CDR1 MDHEN and CDR2 SYDVKM. CDR3 length: 14 residues. With 3 bases removed from V and 4 bases from J, the gap between germline ends came to 12 bases.

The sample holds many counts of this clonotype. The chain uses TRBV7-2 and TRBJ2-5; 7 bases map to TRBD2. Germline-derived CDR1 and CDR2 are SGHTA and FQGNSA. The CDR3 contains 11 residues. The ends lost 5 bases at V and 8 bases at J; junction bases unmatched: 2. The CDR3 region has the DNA TGTGCCAGCAGCCCGGGACTAACCCAGTACTTC. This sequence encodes CASSPGLTQYF.

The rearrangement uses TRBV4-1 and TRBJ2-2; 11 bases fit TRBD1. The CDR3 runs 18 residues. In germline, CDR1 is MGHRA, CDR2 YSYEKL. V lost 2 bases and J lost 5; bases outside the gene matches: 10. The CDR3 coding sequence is TGCGCCAGCAGCCAATTTCGGGTGGACAGGGGGCTAACCGGGGAGCTGTTTTTT. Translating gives CASSQFRVDRGLTGELFF.

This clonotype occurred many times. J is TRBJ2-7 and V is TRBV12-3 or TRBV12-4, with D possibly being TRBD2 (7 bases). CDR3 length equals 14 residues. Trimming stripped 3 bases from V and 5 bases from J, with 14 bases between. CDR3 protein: CASSLGAGAHEQYF. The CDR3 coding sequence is TGTGCCAGCAGTTTGGGGGCGGGAGCCCACGAGCAGTACTTC.